This T cell receptor (beta chain) was profiled in a study of T cells in Graves' hyperthyroidism and ophthalmopathy. The CDR3 is 13 residues long. Germline V lookup: CDR1 MNHEY, CDR2 SVGAGI. Deletions cut 8 bases from V and 8 bases from J, with 15 bases between. General study points: Most thyroid clonotypes expanded above 0.001 appeared in blood too.

RNA transcripts gave rise to amplified TCR beta CDR3 regions. TCR CDR3 regions were first amplified by RT-PCR with HTBI primers. TCRdb recomputed calls from the multiplex PCR reads with MiXCR, one row per CDR3 protein. The sample records hundreds of thousands of distinct CDR3 sequences, 38% being singletons. This clonotype came up a few times. Antigen specificity is unknown. The chain links TRBV6-5 to TRBJ1-4, with a possible D match to TRBD1 (5 bases). The receptor was isolated from a man aged 18 to 30 with Graves' hyperthyroidism. What was sequenced was blood. CDR3 sequence: CASGTGSGEKLFF. In nucleotides, the CDR3 is TGTGCCAGCGGGACGGGGTCCGGGGAAAAACTGTTTTTT.